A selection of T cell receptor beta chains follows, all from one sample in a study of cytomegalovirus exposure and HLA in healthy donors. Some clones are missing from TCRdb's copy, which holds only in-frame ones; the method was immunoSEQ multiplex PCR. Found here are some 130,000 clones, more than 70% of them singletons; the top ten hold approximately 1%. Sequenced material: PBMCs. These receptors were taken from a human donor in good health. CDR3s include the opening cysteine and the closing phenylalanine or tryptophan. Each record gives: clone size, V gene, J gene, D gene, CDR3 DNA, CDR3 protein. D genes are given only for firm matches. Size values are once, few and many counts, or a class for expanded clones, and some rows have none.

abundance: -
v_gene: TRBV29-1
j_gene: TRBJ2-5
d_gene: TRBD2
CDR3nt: TGCAGCGTTGAGGTAGCGGGGGGCCCAGGGACCCAGTACTTC
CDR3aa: CSVEVAGGPGTQYF

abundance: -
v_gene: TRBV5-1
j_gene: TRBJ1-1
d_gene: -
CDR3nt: TGCGCCAGCAGCTTGTCACCCGAGACAGACACTGAAGCTTTCTTT
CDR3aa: CASSLSPETDTEAFF

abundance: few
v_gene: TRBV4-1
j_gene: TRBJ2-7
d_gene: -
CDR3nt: TGCGCCAGCAGCCTAGGGGGGGACACCTACGAGCAGTACTTC
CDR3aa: CASSLGGDTYEQYF

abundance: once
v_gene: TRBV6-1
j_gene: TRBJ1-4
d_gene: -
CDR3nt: TGTGCCAGCAGTGAATTTGCACCGGGTGTTGGTAATGAAAAACTGTTTTTT
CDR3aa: CASSEFAPGVGNEKLFF

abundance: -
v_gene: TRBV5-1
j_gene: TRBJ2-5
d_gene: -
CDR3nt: TGCGCCAGCAGCTTGCAGCGGCCCTCACAAGAGACCCAGTACTTC
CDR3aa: CASSLQRPSQETQYF

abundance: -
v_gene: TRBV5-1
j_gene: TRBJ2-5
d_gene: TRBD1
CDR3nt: TGCGCCAGCAGCTTGCCAACCGGGACAGGGGTTGGAGAGACCCAGTACTTC
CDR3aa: CASSLPTGTGVGETQYF

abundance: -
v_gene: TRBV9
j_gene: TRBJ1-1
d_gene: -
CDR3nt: TGTGCCAGCAGCGTAGACTTGAACACTGAAGCTTTCTTT
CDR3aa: CASSVDLNTEAFF

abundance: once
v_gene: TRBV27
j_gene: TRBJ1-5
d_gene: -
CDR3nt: TGTGCCAGCAGTTCACAGGGACCTTTTAGCAATCAGCCCCAGCATTTT
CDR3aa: CASSSQGPFSNQPQHF

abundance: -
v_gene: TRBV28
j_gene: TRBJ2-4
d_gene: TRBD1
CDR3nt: TGTGCCAGCAGTGAATCGTTGGGACAGGTAAACATTCAGTACTTC
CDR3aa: CASSESLGQVNIQYF

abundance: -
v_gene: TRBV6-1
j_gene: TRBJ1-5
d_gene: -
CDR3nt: TGTGCCAGCAGTGATGGAGATCAGCCCCAGCATTTT
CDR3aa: CASSDGDQPQHF

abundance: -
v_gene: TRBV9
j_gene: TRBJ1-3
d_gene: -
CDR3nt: TGTGCCAGCAGCGTACCCTCCCGAAAGAGCTCTGGAAACACCATATATTTT
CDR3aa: CASSVPSRKSSGNTIYF

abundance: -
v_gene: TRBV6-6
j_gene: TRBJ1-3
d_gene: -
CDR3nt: TGTGCCAGCAGCCGCGGGAGGATCTCTGGAAACACCATATATTTT
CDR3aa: CASSRGRISGNTIYF

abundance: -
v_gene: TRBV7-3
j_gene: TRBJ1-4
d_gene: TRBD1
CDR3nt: TGTGCCAGCAGCACCTGGGACAGGGAAAAACTGTTTTTT
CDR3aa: CASSTWDREKLFF

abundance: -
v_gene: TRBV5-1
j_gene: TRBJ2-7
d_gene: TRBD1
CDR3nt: TGCGCCAGCAGCCCCCGACAGGGGATAGGCCACGAGCAGTACTTC
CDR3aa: CASSPRQGIGHEQYF

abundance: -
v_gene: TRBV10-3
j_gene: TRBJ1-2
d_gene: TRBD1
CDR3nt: TGTGCCACTCGAGACAGGGGACCTGGTGTGACTAACTATGGCTACACCTTC
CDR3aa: CATRDRGPGVTNYGYTF

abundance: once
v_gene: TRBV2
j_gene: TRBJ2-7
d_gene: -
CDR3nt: TGTGCCAGCAGTGAAGACAGGGCCCCCTACGAGCAGTACTTC
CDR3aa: CASSEDRAPYEQYF

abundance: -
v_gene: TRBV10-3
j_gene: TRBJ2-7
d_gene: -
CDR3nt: TGTGCCGCCAGGCGCGGGGAGGACGAGCAGTACTTC
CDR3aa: CAARRGEDEQYF

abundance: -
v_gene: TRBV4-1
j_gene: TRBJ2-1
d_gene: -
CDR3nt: TGCGCCAGCAGCCCTTCCGTGGGACTCCGGTTCTTC
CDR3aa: CASSPSVGLRFF

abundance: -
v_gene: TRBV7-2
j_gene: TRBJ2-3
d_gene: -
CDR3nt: TGTGCCAGCAGCCCGTGGGGCGGGGCGCCCACAGATACGCAGTATTTT
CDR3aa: CASSPWGGAPTDTQYF

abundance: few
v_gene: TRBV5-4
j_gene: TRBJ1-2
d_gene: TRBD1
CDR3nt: TGTGCCAGCAGCACGGGACAGGGCTATGGCTACACCTTC
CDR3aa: CASSTGQGYGYTF

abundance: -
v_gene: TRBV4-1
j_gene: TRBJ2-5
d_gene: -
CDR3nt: TGCGCCAGCAGCCAAGTCGGGGGGCGAGAGACCCAGTACTTC
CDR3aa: CASSQVGGRETQYF

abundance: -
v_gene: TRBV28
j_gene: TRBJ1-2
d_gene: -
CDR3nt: TGTGCCAGCACCCCCATGATGAGCACCCATGGCTACACCTTC
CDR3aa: CASTPMMSTHGYTF

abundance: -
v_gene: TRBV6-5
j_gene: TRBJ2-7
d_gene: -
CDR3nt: TGTGCCAGCAGTTATGGAGGACCCTACGAGCAGTACTTC
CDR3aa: CASSYGGPYEQYF

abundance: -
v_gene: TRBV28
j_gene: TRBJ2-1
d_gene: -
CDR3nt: TGTGCCAGCAGCAGCTTAGGAGGCCCCTACAATGAGCAGTTCTTC
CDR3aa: CASSSLGGPYNEQFF

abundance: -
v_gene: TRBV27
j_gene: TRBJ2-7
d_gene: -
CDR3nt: TGTGCCAGCAGCCGACTAGGCAACACCGAGCAGTACTTC
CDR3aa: CASSRLGNTEQYF

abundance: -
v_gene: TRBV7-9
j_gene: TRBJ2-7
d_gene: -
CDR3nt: TGTTCCAGCAGCTTAGTTCCAGGGCACGAGCAGTACTTC
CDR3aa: CSSSLVPGHEQYF

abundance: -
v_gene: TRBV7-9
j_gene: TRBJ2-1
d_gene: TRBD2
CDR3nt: TGTGCCAGCAGCTTCGTATTAGCGGGGTTTTACAATGAGCAGTTCTTC
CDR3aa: CASSFVLAGFYNEQFF

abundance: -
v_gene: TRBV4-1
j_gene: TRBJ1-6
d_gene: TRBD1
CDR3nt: TGCGCCAGCAGCCTCACCGGGACAGGGGTGGGTAATTCACCCCTCCACTTT
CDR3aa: CASSLTGTGVGNSPLHF

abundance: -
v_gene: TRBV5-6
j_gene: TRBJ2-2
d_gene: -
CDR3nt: TGTGCCAGCAGCTTGGTGAGGGCCACCGGGGAGCTGTTTTTT
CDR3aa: CASSLVRATGELFF

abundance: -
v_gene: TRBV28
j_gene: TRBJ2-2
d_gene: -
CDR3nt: TGTGCCAGCAGTTCGGTCCTCACCGGGGAGCTGTTTTTT
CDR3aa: CASSSVLTGELFF

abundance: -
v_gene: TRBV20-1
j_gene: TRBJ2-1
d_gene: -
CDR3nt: TGCAGTGCTTACGCAGCGACTGAGCAGTTCTTC
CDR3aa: CSAYAATEQFF

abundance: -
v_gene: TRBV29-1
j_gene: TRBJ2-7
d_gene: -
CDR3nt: TGCAGCGTCCCGGCGGTTGGGGCGGCCTACGAGCAGTACTTC
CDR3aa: CSVPAVGAAYEQYF

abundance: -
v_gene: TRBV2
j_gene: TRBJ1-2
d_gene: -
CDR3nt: TGTGCCAGCAGTGAGGCAGGGGAACTAAACTATGGCTACACCTTC
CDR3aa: CASSEAGELNYGYTF

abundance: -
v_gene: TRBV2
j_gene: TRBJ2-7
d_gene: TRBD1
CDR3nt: TGTGCCAGCGGCCGGGACAGCAGCTCCTACGAGCAGTACTTC
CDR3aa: CASGRDSSSYEQYF

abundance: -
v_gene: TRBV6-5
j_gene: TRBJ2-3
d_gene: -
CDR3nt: TGTGCCAGCAGAAGACGGGGAACGACAGATACGCAGTATTTT
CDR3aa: CASRRRGTTDTQYF

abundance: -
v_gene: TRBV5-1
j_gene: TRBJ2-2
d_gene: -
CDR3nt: TGCGCCAGCAGCTTGGCCGAGGGAATGGCCGGGGAGCTGTTTTTT
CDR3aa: CASSLAEGMAGELFF

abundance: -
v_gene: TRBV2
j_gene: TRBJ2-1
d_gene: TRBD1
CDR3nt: TGTGCCGGACAGGACCTATACAATGAGCAGTTCTTC
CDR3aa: CAGQDLYNEQFF

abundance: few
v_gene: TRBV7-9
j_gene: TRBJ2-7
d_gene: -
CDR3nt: TGTGCCAGCAGCTTAACAGAAGCCTACGAGCAGTACTTC
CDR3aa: CASSLTEAYEQYF

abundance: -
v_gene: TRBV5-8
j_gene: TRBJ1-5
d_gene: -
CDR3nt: TGTGCCAGCAGCTTTCTTAAGCCGCCCCAGCATTTT
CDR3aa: CASSFLKPPQHF

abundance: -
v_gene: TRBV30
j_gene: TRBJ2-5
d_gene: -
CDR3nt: TGTGCCTGGAGTGTACTTGTAGACTTGGAGACCCAGTACTTC
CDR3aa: CAWSVLVDLETQYF

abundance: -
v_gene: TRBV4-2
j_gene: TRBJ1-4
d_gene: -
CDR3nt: TGTGCCAGCAGCCAAGACCCAGAAAAACTGTTTTTT
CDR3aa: CASSQDPEKLFF

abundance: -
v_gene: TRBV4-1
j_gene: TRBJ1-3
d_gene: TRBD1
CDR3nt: TGCGCCAGCAGACGACAGGGGGTGTCTGGAAACACCATATATTTT
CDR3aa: CASRRQGVSGNTIYF

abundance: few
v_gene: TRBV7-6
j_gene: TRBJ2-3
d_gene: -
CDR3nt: TGTGCCAGCAGCCCCAGTTCAGGTTATACGCAGTATTTT
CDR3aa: CASSPSSGYTQYF

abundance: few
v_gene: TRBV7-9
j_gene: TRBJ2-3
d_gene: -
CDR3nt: TGTGCCAGCAGCTTAGATGAGGGGGTACGGGCAGATACGCAGTATTTT
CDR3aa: CASSLDEGVRADTQYF

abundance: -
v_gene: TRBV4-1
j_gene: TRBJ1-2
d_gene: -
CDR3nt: TGCGCCAGCAGCCAAGTTCAGGGTGGCTACACCTTC
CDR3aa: CASSQVQGGYTF

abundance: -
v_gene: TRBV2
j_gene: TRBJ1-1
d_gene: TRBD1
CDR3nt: TGTGCCAGCAGCCCGGGACAGTTGAACACTGAAGCTTTCTTT
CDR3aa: CASSPGQLNTEAFF

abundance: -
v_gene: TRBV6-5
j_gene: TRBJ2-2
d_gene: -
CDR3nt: TGTGCCAGCACGACCAGGGACACCGGGGAGCTGTTTTTT
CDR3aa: CASTTRDTGELFF

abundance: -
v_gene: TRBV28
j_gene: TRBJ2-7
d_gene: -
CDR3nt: TGTGCCAGCAGCTTAATCCTAGGGGGGGCAGGCCACGAGCAGTACTTC
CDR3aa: CASSLILGGAGHEQYF

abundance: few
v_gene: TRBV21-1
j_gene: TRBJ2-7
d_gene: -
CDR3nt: TGTGCCAGCAGCAAAGGGACAGGGGGCTACGAGCAGTACTTC
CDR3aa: CASSKGTGGYEQYF

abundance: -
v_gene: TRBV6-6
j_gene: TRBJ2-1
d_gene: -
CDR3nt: TGTGCCAGTCGTGGGGGGACTGAGCAGTTCTTC
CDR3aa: CASRGGTEQFF

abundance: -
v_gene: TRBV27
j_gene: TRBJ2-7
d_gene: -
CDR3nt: TGTGCCAGCAGAGAAAAAAGCGGGCCAAGCTCCTACGAGCAGTACTTC
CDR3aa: CASREKSGPSSYEQYF

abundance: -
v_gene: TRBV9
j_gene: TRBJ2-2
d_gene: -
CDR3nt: TGTGCCAGCAGCGTAGCTCGAGGGATTCACACCGGGGAGCTGTTTTTT
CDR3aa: CASSVARGIHTGELFF

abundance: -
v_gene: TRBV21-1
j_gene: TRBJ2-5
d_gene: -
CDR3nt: TGTGCCAGCAGCCTGAGGGGACCAGGGGGATTTCCGGGACATCAAGAGACCCAGTACTTC
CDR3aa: CASSLRGPGGFPGHQETQYF

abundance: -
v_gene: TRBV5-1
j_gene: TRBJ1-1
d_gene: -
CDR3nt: TGCGCCACCAGGGGCGACACTGAAGCTTTCTTT
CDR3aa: CATRGDTEAFF

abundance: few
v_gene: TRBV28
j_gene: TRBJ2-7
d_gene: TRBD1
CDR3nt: TGTGCCAGCAGCCAGAGGACAGGAGCTAGCGAGCAGTACTTC
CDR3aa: CASSQRTGASEQYF

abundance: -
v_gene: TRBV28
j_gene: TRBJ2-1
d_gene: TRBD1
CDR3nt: TGTGCCAGCACCCAGGGACAGGGACCATACAATGAGCAGTTCTTC
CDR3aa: CASTQGQGPYNEQFF

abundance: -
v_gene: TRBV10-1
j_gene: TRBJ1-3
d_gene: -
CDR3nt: TGCGCCAGTACAGATACTGGAAACACCATATATTTT
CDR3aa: CASTDTGNTIYF

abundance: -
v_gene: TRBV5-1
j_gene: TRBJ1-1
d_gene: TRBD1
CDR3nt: TGCGCCAGCAGCCCAGGGGGCAGGGACACTGAAGCTTTCTTT
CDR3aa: CASSPGGRDTEAFF

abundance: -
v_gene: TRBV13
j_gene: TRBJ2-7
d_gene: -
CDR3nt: TGTGCCAGCAGCCCGAGGCAGGGGATTTCCTACGAGCAGTACTTC
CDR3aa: CASSPRQGISYEQYF

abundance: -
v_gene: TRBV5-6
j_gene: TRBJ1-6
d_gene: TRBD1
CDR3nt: TGTGCCAGCAGCCAGGTACAGGGGCCTACCATTAATTCACCCCTCCACTTT
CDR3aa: CASSQVQGPTINSPLHF